Sequencing of this T cell receptor (beta chain) was carried out in a study of cytotoxic CD8 clonotypes in ibrutinib-treated CLL. CDR1 and CDR2 (germline): MNHEY, SVGAGI. The length of the CDR3 is 12 residues. Trimming pared 7 bases from V and 3 bases from J, leaving 10 bases between. Cryopreserved PBMCs supplied roughly 2 micrograms of genomic DNA for TCR beta libraries. Concerning this clone: Antigen specificity is unknown.

Study-level points and caveats: Public clonotypes proved infrequent, and on treatment they shrank or remained steady. Having risen at ibrutinib response, clonality had fallen back toward baseline by progression. Researchers report that baseline clonality outpaced age-matched healthy donors and tracked circulating CD8+ T-cell counts.

Clones were read by immunoSEQ multiplex PCR, and TCRdb kept only the in-frame ones, dropping some. Of more than 150,000 clones listed, approximately 72% are singletons. The receptor was derived from a human donor with chronic lymphocytic leukemia. The sample was PBMCs, taken after 24 months of ibrutinib treatment. The V and J genes are TRBV6-5 and TRBJ2-7; D unresolved. CDR3 coding DNA: TGTGCCAGCATGCGGACGGGCTACGAGCAGTACTTC. Its translation: CASMRTGYEQYF.